The T cell receptor beta chain described here comes from a study of T cell repertoires in cytomegalovirus infection. Study details: Well-studied HLA-B-restricted epitopes and recently identified HLA-C-restricted epitopes of CMV were both used in the study. Study outcomes and limitations: The response measured ex vivo was dominated by TCR beta clonotypes (HLA-C-restricted and CMV-specific).

A word on this clonotype: Its target is unknown.

The CDR3 consists of 13 residues. Deletions cut 1 base from V and 2 bases from J, with 8 bases between. In germline, CDR1 is GTSNPN, CDR2 SVGIG (reference sequence). MiXCR, run by TCRdb on the reads, gives a single entry per CDR3 protein. The repertoire holds under 850,000 distinct CDR3 sequences, roughly 33% seen once, with around a sixth in the top ten. The sample consisted of cultured PBMCs, taken from culture after CMV antigen stimulation. The sequence came from a human donor in good health (CMV status not recorded). Some clones in this sample may be carry-over from other donors' samples. The V and J genes are TRBV30 and TRBJ1-1; D is undetermined. The CDR3 sequence: CAWSADRNTEAFF. The CDR3 region has the DNA TGTGCCTGGAGTGCAGACCGAAACACTGAAGCTTTCTTT. Full variable domain (rest looked up from reference TRBV30 and TRBJ1-1): SQTIHQWPATLVQPVGSPLSLECTVEGTSNPNLYWYRQAAGRGLQLLFYSVGIGQISSEVPQNLSASRPQDRQFILSSKKLLLSDSGFYLCAWSADRNTEAFFGQGTRLTVV.